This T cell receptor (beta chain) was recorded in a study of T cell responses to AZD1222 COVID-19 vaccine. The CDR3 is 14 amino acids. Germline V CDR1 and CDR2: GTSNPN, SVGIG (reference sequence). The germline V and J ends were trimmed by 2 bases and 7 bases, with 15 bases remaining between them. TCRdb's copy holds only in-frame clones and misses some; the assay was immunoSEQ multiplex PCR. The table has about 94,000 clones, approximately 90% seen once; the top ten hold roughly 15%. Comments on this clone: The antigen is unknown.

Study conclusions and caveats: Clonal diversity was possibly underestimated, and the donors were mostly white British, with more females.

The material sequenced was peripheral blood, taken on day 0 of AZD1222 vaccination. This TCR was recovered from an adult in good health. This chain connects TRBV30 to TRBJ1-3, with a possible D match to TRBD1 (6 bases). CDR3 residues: CAWSLDRFGNTIYF. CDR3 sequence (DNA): TGTGCCTGGAGTCTCGACAGGTTTGGGAACACCATATATTTT.